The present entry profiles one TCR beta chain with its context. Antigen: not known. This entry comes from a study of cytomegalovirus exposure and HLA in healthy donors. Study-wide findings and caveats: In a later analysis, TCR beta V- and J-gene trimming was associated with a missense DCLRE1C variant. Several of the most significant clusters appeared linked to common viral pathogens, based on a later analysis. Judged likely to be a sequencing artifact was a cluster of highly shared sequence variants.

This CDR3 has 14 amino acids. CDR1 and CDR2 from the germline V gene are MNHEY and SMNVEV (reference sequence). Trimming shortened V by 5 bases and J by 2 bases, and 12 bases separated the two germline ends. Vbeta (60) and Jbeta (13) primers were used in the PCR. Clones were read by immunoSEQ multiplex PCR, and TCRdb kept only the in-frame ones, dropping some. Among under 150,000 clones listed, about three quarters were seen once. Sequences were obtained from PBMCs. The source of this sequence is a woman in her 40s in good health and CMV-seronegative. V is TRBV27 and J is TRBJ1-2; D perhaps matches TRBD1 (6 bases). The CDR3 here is CASSEQGRNYGYTF. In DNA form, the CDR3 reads TGTGCCAGCAGTGAACAGGGTCGGAACTATGGCTACACCTTC.